The present T cell receptor (beta chain) was sequenced within a study of PD-1 blockade in classical Hodgkin lymphoma. Assay used: immunoSEQ multiplex PCR; TCRdb lists only in-frame clones, some missing. The sample has about 58,000 clones, around 93% seen once. In the case of this clone: Antigen specificity is unknown.

Findings of the study overall: Significant TCR diversity gains by C4D1 occurred in CD4+ but not CD8+ cells.

Each patient experienced a relapse that followed autologous stem cell transplantation, and brentuximab vedotin exposure varied. This clonotype was sampled from a human donor with classical Hodgkin lymphoma. The starting material was peripheral blood mononuclear cells (PBMCs), obtained before the second cycle of nivolumab.

CDR3 bases: TGTGCCAGCAGTTTATGGGCTCAGCCCCAGCATTTT. As protein: CASSLWAQPQHF. This chain joins TRBV28 and TRBJ1-5, with D uncertain. Per germline, CDR1 MDHEN and CDR2 SYDVKM. V was cut by 0 bases and J by 6 bases, with 3 bases left in between. The CDR3 is 12 amino acids.